This TCR beta chain originates from a study of CD8 T cells in ankylosing spondylitis. This CDR3 has 16 residues. CDR1 is LNHNV, CDR2 YYDKDF, per germline (reference sequence). The V gene end was trimmed by 0 bases and the J gene end by 4 bases; junction bases not matched to a gene: 8. MiXCR was run by TCRdb on the 5' RACE reads, yielding one entry per CDR3 protein. Of about 360,000 distinct CDR3 sequences detected, around 20% appear once; the ten largest clones hold roughly 13%. This chain uses TRBV15 with TRBJ1-2; 7 bases line up with TRBD1. The sample consisted of blood, either unsorted or a sorted T cell fraction (not recorded which). The sequence derives from a male donor with ankylosing spondylitis or in good health (not recorded which). The CDR3 reads CATSRDQGGGFYGYTF. The CDR3, as DNA: TGTGCCACCAGCAGAGATCAAGGAGGGGGCTTCTATGGCTACACCTTC.